These 16 T cell receptor beta chains came from one sample sequenced in a study of Ad26.COV2.S vaccination and SARS-CoV-2 variants. Indicated treatment: roughly 20 received Ad26.COV2.S at low or high dose, single or two shots; about 5 received placebo; per-sample allocation not given. Sampling was done on day 63 after the first vaccine or placebo injection. Some clones are missing from TCRdb's copy, which holds only in-frame ones; the method was immunoSEQ multiplex PCR. The sample contains some 270,000 clones, around 88% of which appear only once. The source was peripheral blood, collected in a trial of Ad26.COV2.S vaccine versus placebo. These receptors all stem from a person aged 18-65 years who received the Ad26.COV2.S COVID-19 vaccine or a placebo.

The chain has TRBV5-4 and TRBJ2-3; 10 bases are a match to TRBD2. This CDR3 has 16 residues. Germline loops: CDR1 SGHNT, CDR2 YYREEE (reference sequence). With 1 base clipped from V and 6 bases from J, the junction kept 8 bases outside the gene matches. The CDR3 protein is CASSLRLAGALDTQYF. For the CDR3, the DNA is TGTGCCAGCAGCTTGCGGCTAGCGGGAGCATTGGATACGCAGTATTTT.

This rearrangement joins TRBV9 to TRBJ1-6, with D hard to call. The germline gives CDR1 SGDLS, CDR2 YYNGEE. V gave up 4 bases and J gave up 7 bases, with 15 bases separating them. The CDR3 covers 15 residues. The CDR3 reads CASSSQESLNSPLHF. In DNA, the CDR3 is TGTGCCAGCAGCTCGCAGGAGAGTCTAAATTCACCCCTCCACTTT.

As to this clone: Other DNA sequences in the same sample also yield this CDR3. This sequence joins TRBV9 and TRBJ2-7; 7 bases line up with TRBD2. The germline gives CDR1 SGDLS, CDR2 YYNGEE. The CDR3 has 14 amino acids. The V and J ends lost 2 bases and 2 bases, in that order; junction bases with no gene match: 4. DNA for the CDR3: TGTGCCAGCAGCGTGGGAGGGGCCCCCTACGAGCAGTACTTC. It is translated as CASSVGGAPYEQYF.

V and J are TRBV7-9 and TRBJ2-1; TRBD2 agrees at 10 bases. This CDR3 is 15 amino acids long. Per germline, CDR1 SEHNR and CDR2 FQNEAQ (reference sequence). J was trimmed by 6 bases and V by 4 bases; bases with no gene match: 6. Here the CDR3 reads CASSSASGRLNEQFF. Written as DNA, the CDR3 is TGTGCCAGCAGCTCCGCTAGCGGGAGACTCAATGAGCAGTTCTTC.

The V call is TRBV7-2, the J call TRBJ2-7; D gene ambiguous. The CDR3 is made up of 14 amino acids. The V gene lost 5 bases and the J gene lost 2 bases, with 13 bases spanning the gap. The germline CDR1 and CDR2 sequences are SGHTA and FQGNSA. In DNA form, the CDR3 reads TGTGCCAGCAGCCCGCTGTACCCTCCCTACGAGCAGTACGTC. Protein: CASSPLYPPYEQYV.

The sample holds one count of this clone. This rearrangement joins TRBV30 to TRBJ2-4; weak D call: TRBD2 (6 bases). This CDR3 is built from 16 residues. V lost 2 bases and J 0 bases, leaving 14 bases between the germline ends. Looked up from germline, CDR1 is GTSNPN and CDR2 is SVGIG (reference sequence). CDR3 region: CAWSKGTGLAKNIQYF. The CDR3 DNA reads as TGTGCCTGGAGTAAAGGGACTGGCCTAGCCAAAAACATTCAGTACTTC.

The chain has TRBV4-2 and TRBJ2-1; D uncertain. V was pared by 0 bases and J by 6 bases, with 15 bases between. CDR3 length equals 16 residues. Germline V gene sequence: CDR1 LGHNA, CDR2 YNFKEQ. CDR3 coding DNA: TGTGCCAGCAGCCAAGAGGCTAGGCCGAACAGCAATGAGCAGTTCTTC. It translates to CASSQEARPNSNEQFF.

V gene TRBV12-3 or TRBV12-4 combines with J gene TRBJ2-7, with D possibly matching TRBD2 (5 bases). The CDR3 has 12 residues. V was clipped by 5 bases and J by 6 bases, with 11 bases between them. The CDR3 bases are TGTGCCAGCAGTCGCCCCGGAGGCGAGCAGTACGTC. Translated: CASSRPGGEQYV.

This chain joins TRBV6-5 and TRBJ2-5; perhaps TRBD1 as D (5 bases). The CDR3 spans 16 residues. Germline assignment: CDR1 MNHEY and CDR2 SVGAGI. The V end lost 2 bases, the J end lost 2 bases, and 15 bases lay between the germline ends. In nucleotides, the CDR3 is TGTGCCAGCAGTTACGCCAAAGGATCAGGGCAAGAGACCCAGTACTTC. It translates to CASSYAKGSGQETQYF.

The rearrangement joins TRBV18 to TRBJ2-3; 8 bases fit TRBD2. The ends lost 3 bases at V and 2 bases at J; junction bases unmatched: 4. CDR1 KGHSH and CDR2 LQKENI come from the germline V gene. The CDR3 length is 15 residues. CDR3 DNA: TGTGCCAGCTCACCGACGACTAGCGTCACAGATACGCAGTATTTT. Translating gives CASSPTTSVTDTQYF.

The gene calls are TRBV6-5 and TRBJ1-4; 7 bases are a match to TRBD1. V lost 4 bases and J lost 5; bases outside the gene matches: 4. Germline V CDR1 and CDR2: MNHEY, SVGAGI. This CDR3 comprises 14 residues. In nucleotides, the CDR3 is TGTGCCAGCAGTTGGGAACAGGGGAATGAAAAACTGTTTTTT. Translation gives CASSWEQGNEKLFF.

The J gene is TRBJ1-1, the V gene TRBV24-1; 8 bases match TRBD1. Germline assignment: CDR1 KGHDR and CDR2 SFDVKD. The junction had 10 bases not matched to a gene; V was cut back by 8 bases and J by 0 bases. This CDR3 is built from 16 residues. CDR3 coding DNA: TGTGCCACCAAGGACAGGGCGGTGTTGGTGAACACTGAAGCTTTCTTT. This translates into CATKDRAVLVNTEAFF.

The chain employs TRBV12-3 or TRBV12-4 and TRBJ2-7, with 7 bases identical to TRBD1. V was pared by 5 bases and J by 3 bases, with 4 bases of the junction left unmatched. This CDR3 contains 13 residues. The CDR3 coding sequence is TGTGCCAGCAGTCGGGACAGTATCTACGAGCAGTACTTC. The encoded protein is CASSRDSIYEQYF.

The chain has TRBV30 and TRBJ2-3; perhaps TRBD1 as D (6 bases). The CDR3 has 12 amino acids. The V end was cut by 7 bases, the J end by 1 base, with 9 bases between. Germline assignment: CDR1 GTSNPN and CDR2 SVGIG (reference sequence). The CDR3 bases are TGTGCCTCTGCAGGGGGCACAGATACGCAGTATTTT. This codes for CASAGGTDTQYF.

This rearrangement joins TRBV6-4 to TRBJ1-1, with D unclear. This CDR3 is built from 14 residues. Germline assignment: CDR1 MRHNA and CDR2 SNTAGT. The germline V and J ends were trimmed by 4 bases and 1 base, with 10 bases remaining between them. This CDR3 is CASSVDGGNTEAFF. DNA of the CDR3: TGTGCCAGCAGTGTGGACGGAGGGAACACTGAAGCTTTCTTT.

The rearrangement joins TRBV24-1 to TRBJ2-2, with D unclear. This CDR3 spans 17 amino acids. CDR1 KGHDR and CDR2 SFDVKD come from the germline V gene. Deletions cut 0 bases from V and 1 base from J, with 11 bases between. Here the CDR3 DNA reads TGTGCCACCAGTGATTTGAAAATTGCCGTGAACACCGGGGAGCTGTTTTTT. This sequence encodes CATSDLKIAVNTGELFF.